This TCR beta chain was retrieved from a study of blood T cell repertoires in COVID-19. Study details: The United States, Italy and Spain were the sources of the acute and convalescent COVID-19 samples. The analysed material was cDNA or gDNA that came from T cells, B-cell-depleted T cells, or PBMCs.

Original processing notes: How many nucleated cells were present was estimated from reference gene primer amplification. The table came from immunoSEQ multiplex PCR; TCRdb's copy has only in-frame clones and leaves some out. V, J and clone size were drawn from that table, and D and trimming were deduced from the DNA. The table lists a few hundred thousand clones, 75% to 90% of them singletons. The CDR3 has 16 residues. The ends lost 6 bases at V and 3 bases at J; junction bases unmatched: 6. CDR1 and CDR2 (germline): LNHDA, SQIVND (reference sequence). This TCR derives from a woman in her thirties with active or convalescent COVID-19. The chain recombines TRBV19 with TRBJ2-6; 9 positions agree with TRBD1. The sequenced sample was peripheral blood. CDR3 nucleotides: TGTGCCAGTAGCCCGGGACAGGGATTTGGGGCCAACGTCCTGACTTTC. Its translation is CASSPGQGFGANVLTF.